This T cell receptor (beta chain) was found in a study of CD8 T cells in ankylosing spondylitis. The germline V gene encodes CDR1 DFQATT and CDR2 SNEGSKA (reference sequence). The CDR3 is 16 residues long. Trimming took off 3 bases at V and 0 bases at J, with 15 bases between the two ends. 5'-RACE, quantitative and with molecular barcodes, yielded the TCR beta libraries. TCRdb recomputed calls from the 5' RACE reads with MiXCR, one row per CDR3 protein. The table includes some 270,000 distinct CDR3 sequences, roughly a third detected once. As for this clonotype: No antigen is known for it.

Study-level results: With a CD8+ phenotype, disease-linked clones were relatively rare in peripheral blood. Reports say disease-linked clones showed up significantly more in matched ankylosing spondylitis synovial fluid. It appeared that ankylosing spondylitis blood was characterized by a TCR beta motif of seven or eight highly homologous variants.

V usage is TRBV20-1 and J usage is TRBJ2-4; TRBD1 or TRBD2 may be the D gene (5 bases each). Sequencing was performed on blood, either unsorted or a sorted T cell fraction (not recorded which). This clonotype originated in a male donor with ankylosing spondylitis or in good health (not recorded which). The CDR3 loop reads CSARMKGRVAKNIQYF. For the CDR3, the DNA is TGCAGTGCTAGGATGAAGGGACGGGTAGCCAAAAACATTCAGTACTTC.